This T cell receptor (beta chain) was recorded in a study of spatial heterogeneity in lung cancer. The CDR3 is made up of 16 amino acids. The germline CDR1 and CDR2 sequences are SGHTA and FQGNSA. V was cut by 5 bases and J by 4 bases, with 20 bases left in between. Regarding time point: blood at routine non-recurrence follow-up after resection. This clonotype has at least ten counts. TCRdb recomputed calls from the 5' RACE reads with MiXCR, one row per CDR3 protein. The sample holds approximately 43,000 distinct CDR3 sequences, roughly a tenth seen once. This chain joins TRBV7-2 and TRBJ2-5, with D possibly matching TRBD1 (6 bases). The clonotype was recovered from a female donor with early-stage non-small cell lung cancer. Sequencing was performed on PBMCs, taken at follow-up. The CDR3 is CASSLFGMGAGETQYF. The DNA for the CDR3 is TGTGCCAGCAGCCTCTTCGGGATGGGGGCCGGAGAGACCCAGTACTTC.